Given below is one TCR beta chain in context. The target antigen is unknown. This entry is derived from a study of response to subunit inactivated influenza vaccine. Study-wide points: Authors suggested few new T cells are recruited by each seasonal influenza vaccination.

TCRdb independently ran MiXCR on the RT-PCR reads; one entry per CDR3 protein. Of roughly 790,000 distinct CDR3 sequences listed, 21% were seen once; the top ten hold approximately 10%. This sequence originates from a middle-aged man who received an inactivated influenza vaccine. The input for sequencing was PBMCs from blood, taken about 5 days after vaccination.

CDR3 region: CASSPSGAGNTIYF. The CDR3 nucleotides are TGTGCCAGCAGTCCCAGCGGGGCAGGAAACACCATATATTTT. The chain couples TRBV12-3 or TRBV12-4 to TRBJ1-3, with D maybe TRBD1 (5 bases). The CDR3 totals 14 residues. With 5 bases removed from V and 4 bases from J, the gap between germline ends came to 12 bases.